This T cell receptor (beta chain) was retrieved from a study of T cells in Graves' hyperthyroidism and ophthalmopathy. Amplified TCR beta CDR3 regions derived from RNA transcripts. A first-round RT-PCR of the TCR CDR3 used the HTBI primer set. TCRdb processed the multiplex PCR reads anew with MiXCR; each CDR3 protein has one entry. The sample consists of 650,000 to 850,000 distinct CDR3 sequences, under 20% of them appearing once. Trimming left V 3 bases short and J 3 bases short, with 14 bases between. Germline CDR1 and CDR2: SEHNR and FQNEAQ (reference sequence). The length of the CDR3 is 15 residues.

V usage is TRBV7-9 and J usage is TRBJ1-1, with D possibly TRBD1 on 5 matching bases. The specimen was blood. The receptor was isolated from a woman in her forties or fifties with Graves' hyperthyroidism that later progressed to Graves' ophthalmopathy. The CDR3 loop reads CASSLPGTEDTEAFF. CDR3 sequence (DNA): TGTGCCAGCAGCTTGCCTGGGACTGAGGACACTGAAGCTTTCTTT.